This entry concerns a single T cell receptor beta chain. What it binds is unknown. These data belong to a study of Ad26.COV2.S vaccination and SARS-CoV-2 variants. At the level of the study: In the study, Ad26.COV2.S was injected intramuscularly once, or twice 56 days apart. Study outcomes and limitations: Measurements of TCR breadth and depth may have given underestimates of the total T cell responses. Reported findings describe substantial breadth in spike-specific CD8+ and CD4+ T cell responses following vaccination.

TCRdb's table, derived via immunoSEQ multiplex PCR, lists solely in-frame clones and lacks some. The sample consists of under 550,000 clones, more than 75% of them appearing once. Germline lookup yields CDR1 MDHEN and CDR2 SYDVKM. The J segment lost 5 bases and the V segment lost 6 bases, leaving 10 bases of the junction unmatched. The CDR3 is 17 amino acids. Treatment here: 15 to 20 received Ad26.COV2.S at low or high dose, single or two shots; about 5 received placebo; per-sample allocation not given. Specimens were obtained on day 63 following the first vaccine or placebo injection. Built on an Ad26 vector, the vaccine expressed Wuhan-strain SARS-CoV-2 spike.

The V gene is TRBV28, the J gene TRBJ2-3, with 14 bases fitting TRBD2. The sequencing here drew on peripheral blood, taken in a trial of Ad26.COV2.S vaccine versus placebo. This clonotype was sampled from a person aged 18 to 65 who received the Ad26.COV2.S COVID-19 vaccine or a placebo. CDR3 residues: CASRAGTSGGPRDTQYF. CDR3 in DNA: TGTGCCAGCAGGGCAGGGACTAGCGGGGGTCCCCGAGATACGCAGTATTTT.